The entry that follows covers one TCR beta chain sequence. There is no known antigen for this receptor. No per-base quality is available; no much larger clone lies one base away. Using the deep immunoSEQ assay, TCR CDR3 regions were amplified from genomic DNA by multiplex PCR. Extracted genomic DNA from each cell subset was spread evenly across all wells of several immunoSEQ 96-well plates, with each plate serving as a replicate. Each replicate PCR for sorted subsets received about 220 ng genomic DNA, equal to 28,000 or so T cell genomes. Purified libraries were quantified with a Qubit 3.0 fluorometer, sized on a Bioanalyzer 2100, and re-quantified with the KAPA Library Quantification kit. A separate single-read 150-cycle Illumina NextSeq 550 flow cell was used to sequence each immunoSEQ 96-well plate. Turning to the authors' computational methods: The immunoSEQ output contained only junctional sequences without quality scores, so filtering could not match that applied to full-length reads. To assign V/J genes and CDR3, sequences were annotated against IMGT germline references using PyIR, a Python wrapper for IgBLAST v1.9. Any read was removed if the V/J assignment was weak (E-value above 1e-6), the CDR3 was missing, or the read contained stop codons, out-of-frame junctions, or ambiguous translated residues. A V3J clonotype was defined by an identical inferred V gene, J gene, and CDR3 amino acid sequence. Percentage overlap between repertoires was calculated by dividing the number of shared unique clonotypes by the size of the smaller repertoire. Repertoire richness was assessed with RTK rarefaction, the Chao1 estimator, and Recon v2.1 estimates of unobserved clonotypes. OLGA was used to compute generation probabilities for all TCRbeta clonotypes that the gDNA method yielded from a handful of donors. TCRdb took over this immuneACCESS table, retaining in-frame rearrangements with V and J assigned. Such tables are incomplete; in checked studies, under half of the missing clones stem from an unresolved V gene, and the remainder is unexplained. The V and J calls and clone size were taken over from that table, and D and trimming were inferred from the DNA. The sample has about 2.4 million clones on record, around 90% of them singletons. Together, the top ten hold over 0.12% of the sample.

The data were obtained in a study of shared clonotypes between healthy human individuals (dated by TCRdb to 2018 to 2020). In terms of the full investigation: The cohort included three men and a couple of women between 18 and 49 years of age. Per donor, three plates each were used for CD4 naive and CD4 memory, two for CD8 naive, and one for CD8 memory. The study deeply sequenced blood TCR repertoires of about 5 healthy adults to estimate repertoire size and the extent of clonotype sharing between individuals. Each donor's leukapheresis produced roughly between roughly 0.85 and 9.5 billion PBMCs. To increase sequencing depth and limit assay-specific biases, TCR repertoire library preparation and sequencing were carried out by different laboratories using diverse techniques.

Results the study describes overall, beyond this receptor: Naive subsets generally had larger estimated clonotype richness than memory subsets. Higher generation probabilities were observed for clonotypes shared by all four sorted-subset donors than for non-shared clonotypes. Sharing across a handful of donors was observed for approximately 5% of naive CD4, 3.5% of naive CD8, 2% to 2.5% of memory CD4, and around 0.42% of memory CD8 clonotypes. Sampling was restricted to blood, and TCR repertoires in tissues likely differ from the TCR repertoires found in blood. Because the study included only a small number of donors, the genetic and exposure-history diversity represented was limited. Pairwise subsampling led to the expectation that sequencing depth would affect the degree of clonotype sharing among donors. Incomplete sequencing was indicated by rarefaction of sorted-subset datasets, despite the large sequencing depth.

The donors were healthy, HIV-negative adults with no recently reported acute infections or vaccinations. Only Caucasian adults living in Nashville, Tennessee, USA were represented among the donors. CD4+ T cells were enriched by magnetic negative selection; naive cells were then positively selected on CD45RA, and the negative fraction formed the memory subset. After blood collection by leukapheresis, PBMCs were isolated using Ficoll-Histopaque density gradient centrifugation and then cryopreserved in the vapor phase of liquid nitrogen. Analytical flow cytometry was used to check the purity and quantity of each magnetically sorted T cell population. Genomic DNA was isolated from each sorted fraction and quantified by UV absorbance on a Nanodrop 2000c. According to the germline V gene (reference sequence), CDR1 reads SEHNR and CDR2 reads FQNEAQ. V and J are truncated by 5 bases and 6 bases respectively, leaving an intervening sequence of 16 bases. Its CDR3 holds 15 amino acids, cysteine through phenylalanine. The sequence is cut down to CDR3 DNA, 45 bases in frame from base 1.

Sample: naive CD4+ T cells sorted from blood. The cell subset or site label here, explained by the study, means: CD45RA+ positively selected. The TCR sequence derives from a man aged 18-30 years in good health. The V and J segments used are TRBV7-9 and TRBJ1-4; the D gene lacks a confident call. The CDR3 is CASSEAGPRHEKLFF. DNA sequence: TGTGCCAGCAGCGAGGCGGGCCCAAGGCATGAAAAACTGTTTTTT. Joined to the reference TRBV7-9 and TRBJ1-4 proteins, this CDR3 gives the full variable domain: DTGVSQNPRHKITKRGQNVTFRCDPISEHNRLYWYRQTLGQGPEFLTYFQNEAQLEKSRLLSDRFSAERPKGSFSTLEIQRTEQGDSAMYLCASSEAGPRHEKLFFGSGTQLSVL.